This TCR beta chain emerged from a study of blood T cell repertoires in COVID-19. Trimming stripped 8 bases from V and 5 bases from J, with 12 bases between. The CDR3 sequence is 12 residues long. Germline CDR1 and CDR2: LNHDA and SQIVND (reference sequence). Repertoires were generated with immunoSEQ multiplex PCR, while TCRdb's copy carries only in-frame clones and drops some. This repertoire shows over 150,000 clones, roughly 80% found once; its top ten account for under 15%. Specimen: peripheral blood. The genes are TRBV19 and TRBJ1-2, with D maybe TRBD1 (6 bases). The source of this sequence is a woman between 45 and 60 years old with acute or convalescent COVID-19. Here the CDR3 reads CASRGRGYGYTF. The CDR3 DNA sequence: TGTGCCAGTCGGGGAAGGGGGTATGGCTACACCTTC.